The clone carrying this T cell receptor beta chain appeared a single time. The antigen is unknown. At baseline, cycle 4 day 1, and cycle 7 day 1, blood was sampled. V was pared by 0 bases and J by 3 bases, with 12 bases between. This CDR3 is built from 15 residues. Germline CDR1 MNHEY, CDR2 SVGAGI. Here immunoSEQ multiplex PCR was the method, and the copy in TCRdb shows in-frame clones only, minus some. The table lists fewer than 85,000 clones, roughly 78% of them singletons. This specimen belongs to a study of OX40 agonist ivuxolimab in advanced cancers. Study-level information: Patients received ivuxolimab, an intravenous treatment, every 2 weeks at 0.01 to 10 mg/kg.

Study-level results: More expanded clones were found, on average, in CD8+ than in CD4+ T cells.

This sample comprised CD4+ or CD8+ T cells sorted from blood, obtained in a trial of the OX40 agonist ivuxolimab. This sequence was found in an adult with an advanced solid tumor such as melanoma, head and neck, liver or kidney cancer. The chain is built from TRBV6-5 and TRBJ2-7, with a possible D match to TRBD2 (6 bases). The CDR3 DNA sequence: TGTGCCAGCAGTTACTCATCTAGCGAGAACTACGAGCAGTACTTC. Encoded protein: CASSYSSSENYEQYF.